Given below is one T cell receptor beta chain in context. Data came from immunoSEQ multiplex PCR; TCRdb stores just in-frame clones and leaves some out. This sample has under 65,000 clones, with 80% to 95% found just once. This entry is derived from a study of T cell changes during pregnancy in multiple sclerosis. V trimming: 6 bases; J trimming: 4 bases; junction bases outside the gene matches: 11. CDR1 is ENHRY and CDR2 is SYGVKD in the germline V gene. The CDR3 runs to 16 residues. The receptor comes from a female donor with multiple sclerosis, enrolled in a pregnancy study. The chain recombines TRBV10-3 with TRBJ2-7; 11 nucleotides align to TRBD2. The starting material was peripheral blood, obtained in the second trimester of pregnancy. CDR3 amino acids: CAISDPGTSGNYEQYF. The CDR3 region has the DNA TGTGCCATCAGCGACCCTGGGACTAGCGGAAATTACGAGCAGTACTTC.